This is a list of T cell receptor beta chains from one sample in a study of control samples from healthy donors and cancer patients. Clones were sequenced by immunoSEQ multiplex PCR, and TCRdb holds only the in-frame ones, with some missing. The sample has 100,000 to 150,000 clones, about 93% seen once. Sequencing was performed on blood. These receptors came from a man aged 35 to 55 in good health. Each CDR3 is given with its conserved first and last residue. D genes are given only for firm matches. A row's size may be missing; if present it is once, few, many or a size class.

CDR3nt: TGTGCCAGCAGCTACGCCGGACCGTTCTACGAGCAGTACTTC
CDR3aa: CASSYAGPFYEQYF
j_gene: TRBJ2-7
abundance: NA
v_gene: TRBV5-4
d_gene: NA

CDR3nt: TGTGCCAGCAGCTTAGCTCAGCCCCGCCAATGGGCCAACGTCCTGACTTTC
CDR3aa: CASSLAQPRQWANVLTF
j_gene: TRBJ2-6
abundance: NA
v_gene: TRBV11-3
d_gene: NA

CDR3nt: TGTGCCAGCAGTTTAAGGGAATCCTACGAGCAGTACTTC
CDR3aa: CASSLRESYEQYF
j_gene: TRBJ2-7
abundance: NA
v_gene: TRBV27
d_gene: NA

CDR3nt: TGTGCCAGCAGCTTGGGTCCGGCTGCCAGGTACCGACCAGATACGCAGTATTTT
CDR3aa: CASSLGPAARYRPDTQYF
j_gene: TRBJ2-3
abundance: NA
v_gene: TRBV5-6
d_gene: NA

CDR3nt: TGTGCCAGCAGCTACCGGGACAGGATCACTGAAGCTTTCTTT
CDR3aa: CASSYRDRITEAFF
j_gene: TRBJ1-1
abundance: few
v_gene: TRBV7-9
d_gene: TRBD1

CDR3nt: TGTGCCATCAGCAGACAGGGCCGGGATTCGCCCCAGCATTTT
CDR3aa: CAISRQGRDSPQHF
j_gene: TRBJ1-5
abundance: once
v_gene: TRBV10-3
d_gene: TRBD1

CDR3nt: TGCGCCAGCAGCTTGGGGCAGATTGAAGCTTTCTTT
CDR3aa: CASSLGQIEAFF
j_gene: TRBJ1-1
abundance: NA
v_gene: TRBV5-1
d_gene: NA

CDR3nt: TGTGCCAGCAGTGCGCCAGTGTCTAGCGGGGGGAGCACAGATACGCAGTATTTT
CDR3aa: CASSAPVSSGGSTDTQYF
j_gene: TRBJ2-3
abundance: NA
v_gene: TRBV6-1
d_gene: TRBD2

CDR3nt: TGCGCCAGCAGCCAAGACGATGGCACTAGCGGGGGGGCCTTGTATGAGACCCAGTACTTC
CDR3aa: CASSQDDGTSGGALYETQYF
j_gene: TRBJ2-5
abundance: NA
v_gene: TRBV4-1
d_gene: TRBD2

CDR3nt: TGTGCCAGCAGTTACCTGGCCGGACTAGGGACCGGGGAGCTGTTTTTT
CDR3aa: CASSYLAGLGTGELFF
j_gene: TRBJ2-2
abundance: NA
v_gene: TRBV6-5
d_gene: TRBD2

CDR3nt: TGTGCCAGCAGCAAGGGACAGGGGAGAGAGACCCAGTACTTC
CDR3aa: CASSKGQGRETQYF
j_gene: TRBJ2-5
abundance: NA
v_gene: TRBV11-2
d_gene: TRBD1

CDR3nt: TGTGCCAGCAGTATCCGGGGACAGAGCTACAATGAGCAGTTCTTC
CDR3aa: CASSIRGQSYNEQFF
j_gene: TRBJ2-1
abundance: NA
v_gene: TRBV27
d_gene: TRBD1

CDR3nt: TGTGCCAGCAGCTTGGCTGCGATACAAGAGACCCAGTACTTC
CDR3aa: CASSLAAIQETQYF
j_gene: TRBJ2-5
abundance: NA
v_gene: TRBV5-4
d_gene: NA

CDR3nt: TGCGCCAGCAGCTTGGCCCTTCAAAGCTCTGGGGCCAACGTCCTGACTTTC
CDR3aa: CASSLALQSSGANVLTF
j_gene: TRBJ2-6
abundance: NA
v_gene: TRBV5-1
d_gene: NA